The rows below give T cell receptor beta chains drawn from one sample of a study of blood T cell repertoires in COVID-19. Assay: immunoSEQ multiplex PCR; the TCRdb copy retains only in-frame clones and omits some. The sample comprises roughly 200,000 clones, 86% of which are singletons, and 3.5% to 4% rests with the top ten. The material sequenced was PBMCs or T cells enriched from blood (not recorded which). The receptors stem from a middle-aged woman with acute COVID-19. The CDR3 runs from the conserved cysteine through the conserved F or W.

V gene	J gene	CDR3 protein
TRBV29-1	TRBJ2-2	CSVRTGFNGELFF
TRBV6-5	TRBJ2-7	CASSYSGRGLYEQYF
TRBV5-8	TRBJ1-5	CASSPGTGSFTWNQPQHF
TRBV27	TRBJ2-1	CASSPRLAGGPPEQFF
TRBV9	TRBJ2-7	CASSALAGAVYEQYF
TRBV5-1	TRBJ1-3	CASSLISQGIGNTIYF
TRBV13	TRBJ1-1	CASSLGAENTEAFF
TRBV3-1/TRBV3-2	TRBJ2-7	CASSLGHNYEQYF
TRBV5-8	TRBJ1-2	CASSFWDSRGYTF
TRBV2	TRBJ1-2	CADGMAAYGYTF
TRBV19	TRBJ2-7	CATTGGIAYEQYF
TRBV6-5	TRBJ2-3	CASSFLSTDTQYF
TRBV28	TRBJ2-1	CASRDTGGGYNEQFF
TRBV5-5	TRBJ1-1	CASMQGQPYTEAFF
TRBV10-3	TRBJ1-6	CAISESGPISPLHF
TRBV2	TRBJ1-2	CASSNGGADGYTF
TRBV18	TRBJ2-7	CASSPPNNEQYF
TRBV19	TRBJ2-7	CASSGDRAHEQYF
TRBV19	TRBJ2-1	CASSIETGNSEQFF
TRBV5-1	TRBJ1-1	CASIPDRSATEAFF
TRBV5-1	TRBJ1-6	CASSLTPVGLVNSPLHF
TRBV3-1/TRBV3-2	TRBJ1-1	CATLLTGSSEAFF
TRBV27	TRBJ2-3	CASSPARHTDTQYF
TRBV27	TRBJ1-6	CASTRTGSSYNSPLHF
TRBV7-2	TRBJ2-3	CASSLRVRGFTDTQYF
TRBV4-1	TRBJ1-4	CASSYGQVGEKLFF
TRBV5-1	TRBJ2-2	CASREQGNTGELFF
TRBV9	TRBJ1-2	CASSVEDRHVYGYTF
TRBV28	TRBJ1-4	CASSSPGTVKKLFF
TRBV25-1	TRBJ2-1	CASSEPGGSYNEQFF
TRBV11-2	TRBJ2-7	CASSLASYGEQYF
TRBV25-1	TRBJ1-4	CASSSLAEALEKLFF
TRBV28	TRBJ2-1	CASTPARTSGRIHEQFF
TRBV6-5	TRBJ2-3	CASSPDLAATDTQYF
TRBV21-1	TRBJ2-2	CASSLRLAGGPDTGELFF
TRBV29-1	TRBJ1-2	CSVQGQGNYGYTF
TRBV18	TRBJ2-3	CASSNAETGGAQYF
TRBV3-1/TRBV3-2	TRBJ1-1	CASRGATEAFF
TRBV5-5	TRBJ2-1	CASTSDLAPPGGNEQFF
TRBV3-1/TRBV3-2	TRBJ2-1	CASSQRFLSSNEQFF
TRBV24-1	TRBJ2-7	CATSDPSAYEQYF
TRBV12-3/TRBV12-4	TRBJ1-2	CASSLVVFGGYTF
TRBV28	TRBJ1-1	CASLRRWGYREAFF
TRBV12-5	TRBJ2-3	CASGLDRAGTSGRRDTQYF
TRBV5-1	TRBJ2-5	CASSTGQGLGETQYF
TRBV18	TRBJ2-3	CASSPKLLTSGSTDTQYF